The 21 T cell receptor beta chains given below trace back to one sample, sequenced in a study of technical replicates of blood from a handful of donors. Generated by immunoSEQ multiplex PCR, the TCRdb table keeps only in-frame clones and is missing some. The table includes 60,000 to 70,000 clones, roughly 98% detected once. Sequencing used T cells isolated from PBMCs. The receptors derive from a human donor in good health.

The chain has TRBV5-4 and TRBJ1-6; tentatively, D is TRBD1 (6 bases). CDR1 and CDR2 from the germline V gene are SGHNT and YYREEE (reference sequence). Trimming shortened V by 4 bases and J by 10 bases, and 9 bases separated the two germline ends. The CDR3 spans 12 residues. The CDR3 reads CASSAQGSPLHF. CDR3 sequence (DNA): TGTGCCAGCAGCGCCCAGGGGTCACCCCTCCACTTT.

The chain couples TRBV11-2 to TRBJ2-7; D gene uncertain. The V and J ends lost 5 bases and 6 bases respectively, with 23 bases between them. CDR1 SGHAT and CDR2 FQNNGV come from the germline V gene. The CDR3 has 16 amino acids. CDR3 in DNA: TGTGCCAGCAGCGACTTCCTAGAGCCGCTCTTCTCCGAGCAGTACTTC. Translation: CASSDFLEPLFSEQYF.

V is TRBV5-1 and J is TRBJ1-4; 7 bases line up with TRBD1. The CDR3 spans 15 residues. Germline loops: CDR1 SGHRS, CDR2 YFSETQ. The J segment lost 12 bases and the V segment lost 4 bases, leaving 15 bases of the junction unmatched. CDR3 region: CASSPRGQRVEELFF. DNA of the CDR3: TGCGCCAGCAGCCCCCGGGGACAGCGGGTGGAGGAACTGTTTTTT.

CDR3 in amino acids: CASSLRGTRSAEQFF. CDR3 DNA: TGTGCCAGCAGCTTGAGGGGGACTAGGAGCGCTGAGCAGTTCTTC. This rearrangement joins TRBV5-8 to TRBJ2-1; 8 bases align to TRBD2. The CDR3 totals 15 residues. With V trimmed by 1 base and J by 9 bases, 9 bases remained unmatched. Germline assignment: CDR1 SGHTS and CDR2 YDEGEE.

This clone was picked up one time. The chain has TRBV29-1 and TRBJ1-2; tentatively, D is TRBD1 (5 bases). Trimming took 6 bases from V and 5 from J, leaving 19 bases between them. This CDR3 region has 14 residues. The germline gives CDR1 SQVTM, CDR2 ANQGSEA. The CDR3 is CSVAQGVGSYGYTF. CDR3 in DNA: TGCAGCGTAGCCCAGGGCGTGGGGTCTTATGGCTACACCTTC.

This rearrangement joins TRBV28 to TRBJ1-2; D is undetermined. The CDR3 is made up of 14 amino acids. Germline values: CDR1 MDHEN, CDR2 SYDVKM. The V end lost 2 bases, the J end lost 4 bases, and 11 bases lay between the germline ends. The CDR3 loop reads CASSLIPLFYGYTF. The CDR3 bases are TGTGCCAGCAGTTTAATCCCATTGTTCTATGGCTACACCTTC.

The V and J genes are TRBV5-1 and TRBJ2-1, with a possible D match to TRBD2 (5 bases). The CDR3 contains 16 residues. The V and J ends lost 6 bases and 1 base respectively, with 17 bases between them. In germline, CDR1 is SGHRS, CDR2 YFSETQ. The CDR3 reads CASTSGIGGSYNEQFF. As DNA, the CDR3 is TGCGCCAGCACCTCAGGAATCGGCGGGTCCTACAATGAGCAGTTCTTC.

The rearrangement links TRBV19 to TRBJ2-2; 8 bases fit TRBD1. This CDR3 is built from 14 residues. Per germline, CDR1 LNHDA and CDR2 SQIVND (reference sequence). V lost 4 bases to trimming and J lost 6 bases; unmatched junction nucleotides: 4. CDR3 coding DNA: TGTGCCAGTAGTACACTGGACAGGGCCGGGGAGCTGTTTTTT. It specifies CASSTLDRAGELFF.

The V and J genes are TRBV19 and TRBJ2-7, with TRBD2 matching 10 bases. This CDR3 is built from 14 residues. The germline V gene has CDR1 LNHDA and CDR2 SQIVND (reference sequence). V was pared by 7 bases and J by 3 bases, with 6 bases of the junction left unmatched. CDR3 DNA sequence: TGTGCCAGTACCTCAGCGGGAGGGGACTACGAGCAGTACTTC. As protein: CASTSAGGDYEQYF.

The V and J genes are TRBV11-3 and TRBJ2-7, with a tentative D call TRBD1 (6 bases). The CDR3 consists of 15 residues. The germline CDR1 and CDR2 sequences are SGHNT and YENEEA. The V and J ends lost 6 bases and 3 bases respectively, with 18 bases between them. DNA for the CDR3: TGTGCCAGCAGGAACCGGGACAAATCCTTCTACGAGCAGTACTTC. Translating gives CASRNRDKSFYEQYF. The full variable domain, rest sourced from reference TRBV11-3 and TRBJ2-7, is EAGVVQSPRYKIIEKKQPVAFWCNPISGHNTLYWYLQNLGQGPELLIRYENEEAVDDSQLPKDRFSAERLKGVDSTLKIQPAELGDSAVYLCASRNRDKSFYEQYFGPGTRLTVT.

This chain joins TRBV7-9 and TRBJ2-2, with D possibly TRBD1 on 6 matching bases. Germline V gene lookup returns CDR1 SEHNR and CDR2 FQNEAQ (reference sequence). The CDR3 runs 18 residues. The ends were cut back, 1 base at V and 1 base at J, with 16 bases in the middle. The CDR3 DNA follows: TGTGCCAGCAGCTTAGGACAAGGACAGCTGGGGAACACCGGGGAGCTGTTTTTT. It encodes CASSLGQGQLGNTGELFF.

This chain joins TRBV28 and TRBJ2-3, with D unclear. This CDR3 region has 14 residues. Per germline, CDR1 MDHEN and CDR2 SYDVKM. V was pared by 8 bases and J by 4 bases, with 16 bases between. The CDR3 here is CASRGPWVSDTQYF. In DNA, the CDR3 is TGTGCCAGCCGAGGCCCGTGGGTTTCAGATACGCAGTATTTT.

The chain uses TRBV5-1 and TRBJ2-7; 13 bases agree with TRBD2. The CDR3 sequence is 20 residues long. Germline loops: CDR1 SGHRS, CDR2 YFSETQ. The ends lost 3 bases at V and 0 bases at J; junction bases unmatched: 15. The CDR3 protein is CASSYAQTSGGPSSSYEQYF. DNA for the CDR3: TGCGCCAGCAGCTACGCCCAGACTAGCGGGGGGCCTTCCAGCTCCTACGAGCAGTACTTC.

The rearrangement uses TRBV12-5 and TRBJ2-2; tentatively, D is TRBD1 (7 bases). Germline CDR1 LGHNT, CDR2 FRNRAP. Trimming shortened V by 6 bases and J by 6 bases, and 26 bases separated the two germline ends. CDR3 length: 18 amino acids. For the CDR3, the DNA is TGTGCTAGTGGCCCCGAGGGTGGAGGGACAGTCTTTCCCGGGGAGCTGTTTTTT. Encoded protein: CASGPEGGGTVFPGELFF.

The chain carries TRBV11-2 and TRBJ1-4; D is ambiguous. Per the germline V gene, CDR1 is SGHAT and CDR2 is FQNNGV. The germline V and J ends were trimmed by 1 base and 8 bases, with 11 bases remaining between them. There are 14 residues in the CDR3. The chain's CDR3 is CASSLGSRLEKLFF. Written as DNA, the CDR3 is TGTGCCAGCAGCTTAGGATCACGCCTAGAAAAACTGTTTTTT. The entire variable domain, with the rest obtained from reference TRBV11-2 and TRBJ1-4, is as follows: EAGVAQSPRYKIIEKRQSVAFWCNPISGHATLYWYQQILGQGPKLLIQFQNNGVVDDSQLPKDRFSAERLKGVDSTLKIQPAKLEDSAVYLCASSLGSRLEKLFFGSGTQLSVL.

The rearrangement uses TRBV29-1 and TRBJ2-1, with 13 nucleotides matching TRBD2. The CDR3 spans 14 residues. V gave up 6 bases and J gave up 9 bases; unmatched junction bases: 8. Germline V lookup: CDR1 SQVTM, CDR2 ANQGSEA. For the CDR3, the DNA is TGCAGCGTCGACAGGACTAGCGGGAGTGTTGAGCAGTTCTTC. Protein: CSVDRTSGSVEQFF.

This chain joins TRBV30 and TRBJ1-2; tentative D call: TRBD1 (6 bases). Trimming removed 4 bases from V and 4 bases from J, with 13 bases in between. Germline V lookup: CDR1 GTSNPN, CDR2 SVGIG (reference sequence). The CDR3 extends over 13 amino acids. The CDR3 region is CAWKSQGTYGYTF. CDR3 bases: TGTGCCTGGAAATCCCAGGGGACCTATGGCTACACCTTC.

This clone was detected once. This chain joins TRBV10-3 and TRBJ1-2, with 9 bases that match TRBD1. The germline gives CDR1 ENHRY, CDR2 SYGVKD. The CDR3 runs 16 residues. Trimming removed 4 bases from V and 5 bases from J; junction bases left unmatched: 11. Written as DNA, the CDR3 is TGTGCCATCAGTGGTTCCACGTCCGGGACAGGGTATGGCTACACCTTC. It encodes CAISGSTSGTGYGYTF.

This CDR3 is CASSLVIGVSDTQYF. CDR3 nucleotide sequence: TGTGCCAGCAGCTTGGTGATAGGGGTGTCAGATACGCAGTATTTT. This sequence joins TRBV5-5 and TRBJ2-3; tentatively, D is TRBD1 (5 bases). Germline CDR1 SGHKS, CDR2 YYEKEE (reference sequence). Trimming removed 0 bases at V and 4 bases at J, with 12 bases between. The CDR3 has 15 residues.

The chain has TRBV27 and TRBJ2-5; TRBD1 agrees at 8 bases. From germline, CDR1 is MNHEY and CDR2 SMNVEV (reference sequence). J lost 5 bases, V lost 5 bases, and 16 bases had no gene match. The CDR3 consists of 17 residues. The CDR3 coding sequence is TGTGCCAGCAGTGTAAATACCGGGACAGGTTCTCGGGAGACCCAGTACTTC. Its protein is CASSVNTGTGSRETQYF.

In the case of this clone: A junction end diverges from the germline sequence, so it may reflect a read error. The V gene is TRBV30, the J gene TRBJ1-1, with TRBD1 as a possible D gene (5 bases). The length of the CDR3 is 14 residues. CDR1 and CDR2 (germline): GTSNPN, SVGIG (reference sequence). The CDR3 here is CGSAWGSPILFVFF. The CDR3 nucleotides read TGTGGATCTGCGTGGGGCAGCCCCATTCTTTTTGTATTTTTT.